This T cell receptor beta chain was found in a study of blood T cell repertoires in COVID-19. For the study at large: COVID-19 samples, acute and convalescent, were from the United States, Italy and Spain. T cells, B-cell-depleted T cells, or PBMCs supplied cDNA or gDNA.

Here immunoSEQ multiplex PCR was the method, and the copy in TCRdb shows in-frame clones only, minus some. The sample lists about 270,000 clones; 80% to 90% were seen once. This clone has a single count. Looked up from germline, CDR1 is DFQATT and CDR2 is SNEGSKA (reference sequence). The CDR3 totals 11 residues. Trimming took 5 bases from V and 4 from J, leaving 6 bases between them. This receptor was obtained from a woman in her seventies with acute or convalescent COVID-19. The sequencing input was peripheral blood. The chain joins TRBV20-1 to TRBJ1-3; perhaps TRBD1 as D (6 bases). In DNA, the CDR3 is TGCAGTGCTGGGGGCGGAAACACCATATATTTT. This gives the protein CSAGGGNTIYF.